Sequencing of this T cell receptor (beta chain) was carried out in a study of blood T cell repertoires in COVID-19. Study context: The origin of the acute and convalescent COVID-19 samples was the United States, Italy and Spain. The cDNA or gDNA used as material had been derived from T cells, B-cell-depleted T cells, or PBMCs.

V lost 7 bases and J 4 bases, leaving 18 bases between the germline ends. Germline CDR1 and CDR2: MDHEN and SYDVKM. The length of the CDR3 is 15 residues. Produced via immunoSEQ multiplex PCR; TCRdb's table is partial and in-frame only. The sample lists 160,000 or so clones, around 84% occurring once. Material: peripheral blood. The clonotype originates from a woman in her 50s with acute or convalescent COVID-19. The rearrangement links TRBV28 to TRBJ2-3; TRBD1 might be the D (5 bases). The chain's CDR3 is CASTPPGSVPDTQYF. DNA for the CDR3: TGTGCCAGCACCCCCCCAGGGTCAGTCCCAGATACGCAGTATTTT.